Presented here are 32 T cell receptor beta chains from one specimen sequenced in a study of CD8 T cells in ankylosing spondylitis. Each CDR3 protein is one row after TCRdb ran MiXCR on the 5' RACE reads. The sample has fewer than 550,000 distinct CDR3 sequences; approximately 5% are singletons. Broader study findings: Seemingly characteristic of ankylosing spondylitis blood was a TCR beta motif consisting of roughly 8 highly homologous variants.

Their antigens are not known. The source material was blood, either unsorted or a sorted T cell fraction (not recorded which). These receptors all stem from a male donor with ankylosing spondylitis.

This clonotype was recorded a few times. This chain uses TRBV29-1 with TRBJ2-3, with D possibly being TRBD2 (7 bases). CDR3 size: 13 residues. Germline V gene data show CDR1 as SQVTM and CDR2 as ANQGSEA. CDR3 sequence: CSGGGGPTDTQYF. The CDR3 nucleotides are TGCTCAGGCGGCGGGGGCCCCACAGATACGCAGTATTTT.

This clonotype was observed at least ten times. The chain carries TRBV20-1 and TRBJ1-6, with TRBD1 matching 7 bases. J lost 2 bases, V lost 4 bases, and 8 bases had no gene match. This CDR3 spans 16 amino acids. Germline CDR1 DFQATT, CDR2 SNEGSKA (reference sequence). CDR3 amino acids: CSAKRTGAAYNSPLHF. In DNA, the CDR3 is TGCAGTGCTAAAAGGACAGGAGCGGCCTATAATTCACCCCTCCACTTT.

This clonotype has a count of ten or more. The gene calls are TRBV20-1 and TRBJ1-4; 8 bases are a match to TRBD1. Germline CDR1 reads DFQATT; CDR2 reads SNEGSKA (reference sequence). The CDR3 sequence is 12 residues long. Germline trimming cut 3 bases from V and 6 bases from J; bases unmatched to any gene: 0. The CDR3 DNA follows: TGCAGTGCTAGGGACAGGGATGAAAAACTGTTTTTT. This codes for CSARDRDEKLFF.

This clonotype was seen many times. Here the CDR3 reads CASYTGTGFFYGYTF. In DNA, the CDR3 is TGTGCCAGCTATACCGGGACAGGGTTTTTCTATGGCTACACCTTC. The rearrangement links TRBV2 to TRBJ1-2; 9 positions agree with TRBD1. Germline values: CDR1 SNHLY, CDR2 FYNNEI. V lost 8 bases to trimming and J lost 4 bases; unmatched junction nucleotides: 11. The CDR3 has 15 amino acids.

This clonotype has a count of ten or more. The CDR3 loop is CASSLNPAGEDYGYTF. The CDR3 DNA sequence: TGTGCCAGCAGCTTAAATCCTGCGGGGGAAGACTATGGCTACACCTTC. The chain links TRBV5-6 to TRBJ1-2; D might be TRBD1 (5 bases). Trimming removed 2 bases at V and 3 bases at J, with 17 bases between. The CDR3 consists of 16 residues. The germline V gene encodes CDR1 SGHDT and CDR2 YYEEEE.

This clonotype was detected ten times or more. J is TRBJ1-1 and V is TRBV7-3, with D perhaps matching TRBD1 (6 bases). Germline CDR1 reads SGHTA; CDR2 reads FQGTGA. This CDR3 comprises 13 residues. V was pared by 5 bases and J by 7 bases, with 14 bases between. The CDR3 reads CASSPPGEGEAFF. The CDR3 coding sequence is TGTGCCAGCAGCCCCCCAGGGGAAGGTGAAGCTTTCTTT.

This clonotype occurred many times. The rearrangement links TRBV9 to TRBJ1-5; unclear D gene. The CDR3 spans 13 residues. The V end was cut by 3 bases, the J end by 2 bases, with 6 bases between. The germline CDR1 and CDR2 sequences are SGDLS and YYNGEE. CDR3 in DNA: TGTGCCAGCAGCGCAGGAGGCAATCAGCCCCAGCATTTT. It specifies CASSAGGNQPQHF.

This clonotype was seen ten or more times. At one boundary the junction diverges from the germline segment, which might be a read error. The chain has TRBV10-3 and TRBJ1-2, with D hard to call. The CDR3 spans 13 residues. The V gene's germline CDR1 is ENHRY and CDR2 SYGVKD. CDR3 DNA sequence: TGTGCCATCCATCGGGAGGATAACGGATCCCCCTCCTTC. Translation: CAIHREDNGSPSF.

This clonotype has a handful of counts. The chain recombines TRBV6-2 or TRBV6-3 with TRBJ2-7, with 9 bases identical to TRBD1. V trimming: 6 bases; J trimming: 5 bases; junction bases outside the gene matches: 11. The CDR3 extends over 15 amino acids. Germline CDR1 MNHEY, CDR2 SVGEGT. In nucleotides, the CDR3 is TGTGCCAGCAGCTATACCGGGACAGGGTCCCACGAGCAGTACTTC. It is translated as CASSYTGTGSHEQYF.

This clonotype showed up many times. This rearrangement joins TRBV9 to TRBJ1-2; unclear D gene. CDR3 length equals 12 residues. With 0 bases removed from V and 5 bases from J, the gap between germline ends came to 5 bases. Germline V lookup: CDR1 SGDLS, CDR2 YYNGEE. The CDR3 is CASSVDGYGYTF. The CDR3 DNA reads as TGTGCCAGCAGCGTAGACGGGTATGGCTACACCTTC. Together with reference TRBV9 and TRBJ1-2, the CDR3 gives the full variable domain: DSGVTQTPKHLITATGQRVTLRCSPRSGDLSVYWYQQSLDQGLQFLIQYYNGEERAKGNILERFSAQQFPDLHSELNLSSLELGDSALYFCASSVDGYGYTFGSGTRLTVV.

This clonotype has only a few counts. This chain links TRBV5-1 with TRBJ2-7, with D possibly matching TRBD1 (6 bases). With 1 base removed from V and 5 bases from J, the gap between germline ends came to 10 bases. CDR3 size: 13 residues. Looked up from germline, CDR1 is SGHRS and CDR2 is YFSETQ. The CDR3 loop is CASSLTGFDEQYF. In DNA form, the CDR3 reads TGCGCCAGCAGCTTGACAGGGTTTGACGAGCAGTACTTC.

V and J are TRBV11-2 and TRBJ2-3; 13 nucleotides line up with TRBD2. Looked up from germline, CDR1 is SGHAT and CDR2 is FQNNGV. With 1 base clipped from V and 0 bases from J, the junction kept 7 bases outside the gene matches. The CDR3 runs to 19 residues. This CDR3 is CASSLVLGLAGPSTDTQYF. CDR3 bases: TGTGCCAGCAGCTTAGTTTTGGGACTAGCGGGACCGAGCACAGATACGCAGTATTTT.

This clonotype was seen ten or more times. This sequence joins TRBV6-5 and TRBJ2-5, with D uncertain. The germline V gene has CDR1 MNHEY and CDR2 SVGAGI. The CDR3 length is 14 residues. Deletions cut 2 bases from V and 2 bases from J, with 9 bases between. CDR3 residues: CASSYGPRQETQYF. DNA of the CDR3: TGTGCCAGCAGTTACGGGCCAAGACAAGAGACCCAGTACTTC.

This clonotype occurred many times. The chain recombines TRBV20-1 with TRBJ2-5; 7 nucleotides align to TRBD2. Germline V CDR1 and CDR2: DFQATT, SNEGSKA (reference sequence). The length of the CDR3 is 16 residues. The ends lost 4 bases at V and 2 bases at J; junction bases unmatched: 13. This chain's CDR3 is CSAMGGRPGGQETQYF. As DNA, the CDR3 is TGCAGTGCTATGGGAGGTCGACCGGGGGGACAAGAGACCCAGTACTTC.

This clonotype was recorded at least ten times. V usage is TRBV12-3 or TRBV12-4 and J usage is TRBJ2-1, with TRBD2 matching 10 bases. V was pared by 6 bases and J by 4 bases, with 6 bases of the junction left unmatched. The CDR3 totals 15 residues. CDR3 amino acids: CASRASGGQYNEQFF. CDR3 coding DNA: TGTGCCAGCAGGGCTAGCGGGGGACAATACAATGAGCAGTTCTTC.

In its sample, this clonotype was seen many times. The V call is TRBV18, the J call TRBJ2-1, with TRBD2 matching over 13 bases. The CDR3 extends over 16 amino acids. Trimming took 5 bases from V and 2 from J; bases not matched to a gene: 3. The germline gives CDR1 KGHSH, CDR2 LQKENI. The CDR3 is CASSGLAGVAYNEQFF. The CDR3 DNA reads TGTGCCAGCTCAGGACTAGCGGGAGTCGCCTACAATGAGCAGTTCTTC.

This clonotype has ten or more counts. The chain joins TRBV6-5 to TRBJ2-7; no clear D gene. Germline V lookup: CDR1 MNHEY, CDR2 SVGAGI. V lost 0 bases, J lost 4 bases, and 7 bases lay in between. This CDR3 region has 13 residues. The CDR3: CASSYSFRYEQYF. Here the CDR3 DNA reads TGTGCCAGCAGTTACTCTTTTCGGTACGAGCAGTACTTC.

This clonotype appeared many times. The gene calls are TRBV29-1 and TRBJ2-4; 7 nucleotides align to TRBD1. Trimming took 6 bases from V and 0 from J; bases not matched to a gene: 2. CDR3 length equals 13 residues. Germline loops: CDR1 SQVTM, CDR2 ANQGSEA. The DNA of the CDR3 is TGCAGCGTGGGACAGCTAGCCAAAAACATTCAGTACTTC. This gives the protein CSVGQLAKNIQYF.

This clonotype was picked up many times. The V call is TRBV12-3 or TRBV12-4, the J call TRBJ2-7; D remains ambiguous. This CDR3 contains 15 residues. V lost 5 bases, J lost 0 bases, and 14 bases lay in between. CDR3 bases: TGTGCCAGCAGTATGGGTCCAGCTCCCTCCTACGAGCAGTACTTC. Translation gives CASSMGPAPSYEQYF.

This clonotype was recorded at least ten times. The CDR3: CASSQTGPAPSTGELFF. The CDR3 bases are TGTGCCAGCAGCCAAACGGGTCCAGCACCATCGACCGGGGAGCTGTTTTTT. The chain recombines TRBV7-3 with TRBJ2-2; D ambiguous. CDR3 length equals 17 residues. The germline CDR1 and CDR2 sequences are SGHTA and FQGTGA. Trimming stripped 5 bases from V and 5 bases from J, with 21 bases between.

The chain is built from TRBV2 and TRBJ2-2; the D gene is possibly TRBD1 (5 bases). The CDR3 is made up of 14 amino acids. Germline CDR1 and CDR2: SNHLY and FYNNEI. Trimming took off 7 bases at V and 3 bases at J, with 12 bases between the two ends. The CDR3 region has the DNA TGTGCCAGCACCACAGGACGATACACCGGGGAGCTGTTTTTT. It encodes CASTTGRYTGELFF. The full variable domain, in which reference TRBV2 and TRBJ2-2 provide the parts outside the CDR3, is EPEVTQTPSHQVTQMGQEVILRCVPISNHLYFYWYRQILGQKVEFLVSFYNNEISEKSEIFDDQFSVERPDGSNFTLKIRSTKLEDSAMYFCASTTGRYTGELFFGEGSRLTVL.

This clonotype was seen ten or more times. The chain uses TRBV29-1 and TRBJ2-5; D not certain. There are 15 residues in the CDR3. CDR1 is SQVTM and CDR2 is ANQGSEA in the germline V gene. Deletions cut 2 bases from V and 2 bases from J, with 15 bases between. The CDR3 here is CSVESSSLLQETQYF. For the CDR3, the DNA is TGCAGCGTTGAATCCAGTTCCCTTCTTCAAGAGACCCAGTACTTC.

This clonotype has at least ten counts. The chain uses TRBV28 and TRBJ2-1; 8 nucleotides agree with TRBD2. The CDR3 contains 19 residues. With 6 bases clipped from V and 2 bases from J, the junction kept 18 bases outside the gene matches. In germline, CDR1 is MDHEN, CDR2 SYDVKM. The CDR3 bases are TGTGCCAGCAGCCCTCAAAGAGGACTAGCTTCAGCGACCTACAATGAGCAGTTCTTC. Protein sequence: CASSPQRGLASATYNEQFF.

This clonotype occurred many times. This sequence joins TRBV4-3 and TRBJ2-7; tentatively, D is TRBD2 (6 bases). Germline V gives CDR1 LGHNA, CDR2 YSLEER. There are 14 residues in the CDR3. The V end lost 3 bases, the J end lost 2 bases, and 11 bases lay between the germline ends. This CDR3 is CASSHARGTYEQYF. DNA for the CDR3: TGCGCCAGCAGCCATGCGCGGGGTACCTACGAGCAGTACTTC.

This clonotype was detected a few times. The chain carries TRBV20-1 and TRBJ2-3, with D tentatively TRBD2 (6 bases). Germline values: CDR1 DFQATT, CDR2 SNEGSKA (reference sequence). The V gene lost 6 bases and the J gene lost 0 bases, with 13 bases spanning the gap. The CDR3 contains 14 residues. CDR3 amino acids: CSARGFFSTDTQYF. CDR3 DNA sequence: TGCAGTGCCCGGGGGTTTTTTAGCACAGATACGCAGTATTTT.

In this sample, this clonotype turned up many times. The rearrangement joins TRBV6-5 to TRBJ2-1; the D is unclear. CDR1 and CDR2 (germline): MNHEY, SVGAGI. The CDR3 extends over 13 amino acids. V was cut by 0 bases and J by 8 bases, with 8 bases left in between. The CDR3 spells CASSYSMWDEQFF. The DNA of the CDR3 is TGTGCCAGCAGTTACTCTATGTGGGATGAGCAGTTCTTC.

This clonotype was seen ten or more times. The V call is TRBV18, the J call TRBJ2-5; 8 bases align to TRBD1. Trimming took 2 bases from V and 5 from J; bases not matched to a gene: 7. Germline values: CDR1 KGHSH, CDR2 LQKENI. This CDR3 is built from 15 residues. CDR3 residues: CASSPATGGTETQYF. CDR3 DNA: TGTGCCAGCTCACCAGCAACAGGGGGTACGGAGACCCAGTACTTC.

At least ten counts were recorded for this clonotype. The chain employs TRBV5-1 and TRBJ1-3; D possibly corresponds to TRBD1 (5 bases). The V end lost 0 bases, the J end lost 6 bases, and 10 bases lay between the germline ends. The CDR3 has 14 residues. Germline values: CDR1 SGHRS, CDR2 YFSETQ. CDR3: CASSLVGVENTIYF. The CDR3 DNA is TGCGCCAGCAGCTTGGTGGGGGTGGAAAACACCATATATTTT.

This clonotype was observed many times. The chain is built from TRBV12-3 or TRBV12-4 and TRBJ1-1, with D unclear. This CDR3 comprises 14 residues. Deletions cut 6 bases from V and 9 bases from J, with 20 bases between. CDR3 coding DNA: TGTGCCAGCAGCCCTAATACGGCCCCCTCAAAAGCTTTCTTT. Amino acids: CASSPNTAPSKAFF.

Remarks on this clonotype: A much more abundant neighbour one base away suggests this may be a read error. The V call is TRBV20-1, the J call TRBJ1-6; unclear D gene. Germline CDR1 reads DFQATT; CDR2 reads SNEGSKA (reference sequence). The CDR3 has 12 residues. As DNA, the CDR3 is TGCAGAGCTAGAGTTGCCAATTCACCCCTCCACTTT. As protein: CRARVANSPLHF.

In its sample, this clonotype was seen many times. This chain links TRBV20-1 with TRBJ2-5; TRBD1 is a possible D gene (6 bases). Germline V gene lookup returns CDR1 DFQATT and CDR2 SNEGSKA (reference sequence). V lost 6 bases and J 7 bases, leaving 15 bases between the germline ends. This CDR3 has 12 amino acids. CDR3 DNA sequence: TGCAGTGCCTTCTCGCAGGACAGGACCCAGTACTTC. Translated: CSAFSQDRTQYF.

As regards this clonotype: A much larger clone lies a single base off, so this may be a read error. The V and J genes are TRBV7-7 and TRBJ2-3, with a tentative D call TRBD2 (7 bases). Germline V gives CDR1 SSHAT, CDR2 FNYEAQ (reference sequence). The length of the CDR3 is 15 residues. The CDR3 DNA reads as TGTGCTAGCAGCTTAGAAGAGGGGGGGGCTGATACGCAGTATTTT. Translated, it gives CASSLEEGGADTQYF.